The source of this TCR beta chain is a study of regulatory T cells in long-lasting Graves disease. This clonotype was seen repeatedly, ten times or more. The target antigen is unknown. With iRepertoire HTBI primers and Arm-PCR of CDR3 regions, TCR beta libraries were built. A single record per CDR3 protein comes from TCRdb applying MiXCR to the multiplex PCR reads. The sample carries 500,000 or so distinct CDR3 sequences, 11% to 15% recorded once. Study results and limitations: For persistent Graves' patients, TCR diversity was lower than for newly diagnosed ones.

The sample's time point: newly diagnosed GD, antithyroid drugs for less than 3 months. Construction of the TCR library relied on RNA isolated from PBMCs. Another study also made use of these data, one on T cells in Graves' hyperthyroidism and ophthalmopathy. That report adds: The primer set for the first-round RT-PCR of the TCR CDR3 was HTBI. Ophthalmopathy was told apart from stable hyperthyroidism by a 13 V-J model.

Sequenced material: peripheral blood mononuclear cells (PBMCs), taken at new diagnosis, from a patient treated with antithyroid drugs. The receptor was isolated from a woman between 50 and 59 years old with Graves disease.

CDR3 sequence: CASSSLAGVGEQYF. Here the CDR3 DNA reads TGTGCCAGCAGCTCCCTAGCGGGAGTAGGCGAGCAGTACTTC. V and J are TRBV7-9 and TRBJ2-7; 10 positions agree with TRBD2. Germline lookup yields CDR1 SEHNR and CDR2 FQNEAQ (reference sequence). After removal of 4 bases from V and 6 bases from J, the junction contained 6 bases not matched to a gene. The CDR3 consists of 14 residues.